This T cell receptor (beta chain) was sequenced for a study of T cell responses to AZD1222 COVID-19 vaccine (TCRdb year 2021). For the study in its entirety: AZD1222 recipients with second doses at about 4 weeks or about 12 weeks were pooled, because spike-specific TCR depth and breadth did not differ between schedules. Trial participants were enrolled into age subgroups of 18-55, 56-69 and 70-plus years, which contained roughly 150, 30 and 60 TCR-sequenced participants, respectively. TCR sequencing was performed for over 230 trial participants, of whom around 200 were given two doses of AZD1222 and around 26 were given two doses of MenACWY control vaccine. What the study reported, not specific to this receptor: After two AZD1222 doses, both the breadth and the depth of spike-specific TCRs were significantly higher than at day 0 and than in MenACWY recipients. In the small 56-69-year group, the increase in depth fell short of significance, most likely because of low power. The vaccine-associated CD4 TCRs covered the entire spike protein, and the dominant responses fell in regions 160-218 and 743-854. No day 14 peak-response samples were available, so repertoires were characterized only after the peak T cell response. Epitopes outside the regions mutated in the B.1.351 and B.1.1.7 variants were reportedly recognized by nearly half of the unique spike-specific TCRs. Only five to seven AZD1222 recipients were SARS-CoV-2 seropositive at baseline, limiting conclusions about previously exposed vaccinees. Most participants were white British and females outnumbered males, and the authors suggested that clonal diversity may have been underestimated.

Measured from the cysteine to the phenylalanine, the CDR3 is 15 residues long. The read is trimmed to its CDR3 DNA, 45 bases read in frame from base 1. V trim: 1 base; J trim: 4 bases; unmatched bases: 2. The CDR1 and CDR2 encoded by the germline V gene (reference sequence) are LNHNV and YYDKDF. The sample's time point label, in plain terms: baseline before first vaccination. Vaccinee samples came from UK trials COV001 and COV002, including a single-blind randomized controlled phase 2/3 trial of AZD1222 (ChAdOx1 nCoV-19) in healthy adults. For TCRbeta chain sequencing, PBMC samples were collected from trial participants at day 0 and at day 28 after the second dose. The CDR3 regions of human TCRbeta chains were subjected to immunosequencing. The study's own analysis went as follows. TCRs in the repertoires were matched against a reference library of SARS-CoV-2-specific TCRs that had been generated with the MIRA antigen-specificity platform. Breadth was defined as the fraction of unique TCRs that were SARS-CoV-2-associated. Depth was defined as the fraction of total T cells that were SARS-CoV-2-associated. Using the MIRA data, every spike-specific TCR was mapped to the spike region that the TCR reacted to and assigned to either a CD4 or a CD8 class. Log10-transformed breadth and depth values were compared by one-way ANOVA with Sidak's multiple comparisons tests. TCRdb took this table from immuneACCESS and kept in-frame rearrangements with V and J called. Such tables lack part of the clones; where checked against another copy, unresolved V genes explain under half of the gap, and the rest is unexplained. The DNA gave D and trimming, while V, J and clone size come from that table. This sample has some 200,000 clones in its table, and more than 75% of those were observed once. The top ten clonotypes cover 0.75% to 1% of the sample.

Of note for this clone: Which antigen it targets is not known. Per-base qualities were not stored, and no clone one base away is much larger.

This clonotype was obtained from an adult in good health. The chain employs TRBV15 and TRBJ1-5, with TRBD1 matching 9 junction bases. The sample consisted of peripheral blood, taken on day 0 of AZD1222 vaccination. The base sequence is TGTGCCACCAGCAGAGGGACAGGGGTTAATCAGCCCCAGCATTTT. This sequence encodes CATSRGTGVNQPQHF.